What follows are 29 T cell receptor beta chains derived from one specimen sequenced in a study of blood T cell repertoires in COVID-19. Sequenced by immunoSEQ multiplex PCR; TCRdb stores in-frame clones only, minus some. The sample contains some 300,000 clones, roughly 87% of which appear only once. Sample: PBMCs or T cells enriched from blood (not recorded which). Receptors originate from a woman in her thirties who had recovered from COVID-19.

The rearrangement joins TRBV29-1 to TRBJ1-5; D is uncertain. The CDR3 length is 12 residues. Per the germline V gene, CDR1 is SQVTM and CDR2 is ANQGSEA. The germline V and J ends were trimmed by 4 bases and 6 bases, with 10 bases remaining between them. The CDR3, as DNA: TGCAGCGTTGGGGCCGCCGGTCAGCCCCAGCATTTT. Its protein is CSVGAAGQPQHF.

The chain is built from TRBV10-3 and TRBJ2-3; 8 bases match TRBD2. V shed 7 bases and J 2 bases; nucleotides not matched to a gene: 2. The germline CDR1 and CDR2 sequences are ENHRY and SYGVKD. The CDR3 is 13 residues long. The CDR3 coding sequence is TGTGCCATCACCGGGGGGGCCACAGATACGCAGTATTTT. Translating gives CAITGGATDTQYF.

The V call is TRBV6-5, the J call TRBJ1-2; D may be TRBD1 (6 bases). The CDR3 contains 14 residues. Germline V lookup: CDR1 MNHEY, CDR2 SVGAGI. Trimming removed 4 bases from V and 4 bases from J, with 13 bases in between. The CDR3 region is CASSSPLTGYGYTF. Here the CDR3 DNA reads TGTGCCAGCAGTTCGCCCCTGACAGGCTATGGCTACACCTTC.

The rearrangement uses TRBV10-3 and TRBJ2-3; D remains ambiguous. V gave up 8 bases and J gave up 0 bases, with 6 bases separating them. CDR3 size: 12 residues. Germline-derived CDR1 and CDR2 are ENHRY and SYGVKD. The CDR3 nucleotides are TGTGCCATCGCCGGGAGCACAGATACGCAGTATTTT. Its protein product is CAIAGSTDTQYF.

This rearrangement joins TRBV27 to TRBJ2-5, with D hard to call. CDR3 length: 13 residues. The germline CDR1 and CDR2 sequences are MNHEY and SMNVEV (reference sequence). V shed 6 bases and J shed 1 base, with 9 bases lying between them. CDR3 region: CASSTTFQETQYF. CDR3 coding DNA: TGTGCCAGCAGCACAACCTTCCAAGAGACCCAGTACTTC.

The chain uses TRBV15 and TRBJ2-5; 12 bases are a match to TRBD2. Germline V gene lookup returns CDR1 LNHNV and CDR2 YYDKDF (reference sequence). This CDR3 spans 16 amino acids. Trimming at V came to 1 base and at J to 2 bases, leaving 2 bases not matched to a gene. The CDR3 loop reads CATSRVGLAGQETQYF. The CDR3 DNA sequence: TGTGCCACCAGCAGAGTAGGACTAGCGGGACAAGAGACCCAGTACTTC.

The gene calls are TRBV5-6 and TRBJ2-7; 7 positions agree with TRBD1. Trimming took 4 bases from V and 4 from J; bases not matched to a gene: 11. The V gene's germline CDR1 is SGHDT and CDR2 YYEEEE. This CDR3 is 15 amino acids long. The CDR3: CASSQAAQGVYEQYF. In DNA, the CDR3 is TGTGCCAGCAGCCAAGCGGCGCAGGGGGTGTACGAGCAGTACTTC.

The chain has TRBV6-5 and TRBJ1-1, with D perhaps TRBD1 (6 bases). This CDR3 contains 14 residues. Germline V CDR1 and CDR2: MNHEY, SVGAGI. Trimming cost V 6 bases and J 1 base, with 12 bases left between them. CDR3 sequence: CASRKSRGNTEAFF. The CDR3 DNA reads TGTGCCAGCAGGAAGAGCAGGGGGAACACTGAAGCTTTCTTT.

Here the CDR3 reads CASSRVGTGRGVEKLFF. CDR3 nucleotide sequence: TGTGCCAGCAGCAGGGTGGGGACAGGCCGAGGGGTTGAAAAACTGTTTTTT. The gene calls are TRBV3-1 (or the pseudogene TRBV3-2) and TRBJ1-4; 8 bases fit TRBD1. The CDR3 sequence is 17 residues long. CDR1 and CDR2 from the germline V gene are LGHDT and YNNKEL (reference sequence). The J segment lost 7 bases and the V segment lost 5 bases, leaving 15 bases of the junction unmatched.

This clone appeared a single time. The chain links TRBV5-5 to TRBJ2-7; 9 bases match TRBD1. The V and J ends lost 2 bases and 2 bases, in that order; junction bases with no gene match: 8. This CDR3 contains 16 residues. The V gene's germline CDR1 is SGHKS and CDR2 YYEKEE (reference sequence). The CDR3: CASSLWGTGLPYEQYF. The CDR3 bases are TGTGCCAGCAGCTTATGGGGGACAGGGTTACCCTACGAGCAGTACTTC. The whole variable domain, filled in from reference TRBV5-5 and TRBJ2-7, reads DAGVTQSPTHLIKTRGQQVTLRCSPISGHKSVSWYQQVLGQGPQFIFQYYEKEERGRGNFPDRFSARQFPNYSSELNVNALLLGDSALYLCASSLWGTGLPYEQYFGPGTRLTVT.

V usage is TRBV19 and J usage is TRBJ2-2; 7 bases agree with TRBD1. The ends lost 5 bases at V and 3 bases at J; junction bases unmatched: 9. This CDR3 region has 16 residues. Germline CDR1 is LNHDA and CDR2 is SQIVND (reference sequence). CDR3 loop: CASSGITGVDTGELFF. The CDR3 nucleotides are TGTGCCAGTAGTGGGATAACAGGGGTGGACACCGGGGAGCTGTTTTTT.

The chain couples TRBV3-1 (or the pseudogene TRBV3-2) to TRBJ1-2, with D uncertain. The CDR3 is made up of 13 amino acids. Germline assignment: CDR1 LGHDT and CDR2 YNNKEL (reference sequence). Trimming took 1 base from V and 10 from J, leaving 13 bases between them. The CDR3 coding sequence is TGTGCCAGCAGCCAAGGGTCTGGGCCTTCCTACACCTTC. Amino acid sequence: CASSQGSGPSYTF.

The genes are TRBV5-4 and TRBJ2-2; D call uncertain. The V gene lost 5 bases and the J gene lost 7 bases, with 9 bases spanning the gap. The CDR3 is 12 amino acids. CDR1 SGHNT and CDR2 YYREEE come from the germline V gene (reference sequence). CDR3 nucleotide sequence: TGTGCCAGCAGTCCCGCTATCGGGGAGCTGTTTTTT. Residues: CASSPAIGELFF.

The chain combines TRBV2 with TRBJ1-1, with D tentatively TRBD1 (6 bases). This CDR3 has 13 amino acids. The germline V gene has CDR1 SNHLY and CDR2 FYNNEI. Trimming took 10 bases from V and 8 from J, leaving 20 bases between them. The CDR3 DNA reads as TGTGCCACCAGGGGACAAGAAGTACCAGAAGCTTTCTTT. Translating it yields CATRGQEVPEAFF.

In its sample, this clone was seen once. The J gene is TRBJ2-4, the V gene TRBV7-2, with 7 bases matching TRBD1. This CDR3 is built from 15 residues. CDR1 and CDR2 from the germline V gene are SGHTA and FQGNSA. Unmatched junction bases numbered 4, after V lost 5 bases and J lost 0 bases. CDR3: CASSRDRLAKNIQYF. The CDR3 DNA follows: TGTGCCAGCAGCCGGGACAGACTAGCCAAAAACATTCAGTACTTC.

This clone was seen a single time. V usage is TRBV9 and J usage is TRBJ2-1, with 13 positions matching TRBD2. V lost 4 bases to trimming and J lost 7 bases; unmatched junction nucleotides: 5. CDR3 size: 15 residues. Germline V gene lookup returns CDR1 SGDLS and CDR2 YYNGEE. CDR3 sequence (DNA): TGTGCCAGCAGCACCCCGGGACTAGCGGGGAATGAGCAGTTCTTC. Translation gives CASSTPGLAGNEQFF.

J is TRBJ1-4 and V is TRBV19, with 12 bases aligning to TRBD1. The CDR3 length is 15 residues. Trimming at V came to 4 bases and at J to 8 bases, leaving 5 bases not matched to a gene. Germline V gene lookup returns CDR1 LNHDA and CDR2 SQIVND (reference sequence). CDR3 nucleotide sequence: TGTGCCAGTAGTAGAGGGACAGGGGGCGAAGAAAAACTGTTTTTT. Protein product: CASSRGTGGEEKLFF.

The chain combines TRBV20-1 with TRBJ1-4; TRBD1 matches 7 bases. Germline CDR1 and CDR2: DFQATT and SNEGSKA (reference sequence). The length of the CDR3 is 11 residues. Trimming cost V 3 bases and J 9 bases; bases outside gene matches: 1. CDR3 protein: CSARGQKKLFF. The CDR3 nucleotides read TGCAGTGCTAGGGGACAGAAAAAACTGTTTTTT.

The chain is built from TRBV5-1 and TRBJ1-3; D is possibly TRBD1 (6 bases). This CDR3 comprises 15 residues. From germline, CDR1 is SGHRS and CDR2 YFSETQ. Trimming pared 4 bases from V and 0 bases from J, leaving 11 bases between. As DNA, the CDR3 is TGCGCCAGCAGCCAAGGACAGACCTCTGGAAACACCATATATTTT. Translating it yields CASSQGQTSGNTIYF.

This chain uses TRBV6-1 with TRBJ2-1; 13 nucleotides agree with TRBD2. With V trimmed by 4 bases and J by 4 bases, 10 bases remained unmatched. The V gene's germline CDR1 is MNHNS and CDR2 SASEGT. This CDR3 has 18 residues. The CDR3 is CASSVRTSGGPSYNEQFF. In DNA form, the CDR3 reads TGTGCCAGCAGTGTTAGGACTAGCGGGGGCCCCAGTTACAATGAGCAGTTCTTC.

The chain couples TRBV27 to TRBJ2-3, with D perhaps TRBD2 (5 bases). Germline V gene lookup returns CDR1 MNHEY and CDR2 SMNVEV (reference sequence). CDR3 length: 16 amino acids. V lost 2 bases, J lost 2 bases, and 14 bases lay in between. CDR3 loop: CASSLMGSQITDTQYF. The CDR3 region has the DNA TGTGCCAGCAGTTTAATGGGGAGTCAGATCACAGATACGCAGTATTTT.

J is TRBJ2-1 and V is TRBV6-2 or TRBV6-3, with D tentatively TRBD2 (7 bases). The V and J ends lost 6 bases and 4 bases respectively, with 19 bases between them. The CDR3 is 16 amino acids. Germline assignment: CDR1 MNHEY and CDR2 SVGEGT. CDR3 residues: CASSRIGGGGYNEQFF. Here the CDR3 DNA reads TGTGCCAGCAGCCGAATTGGGGGGGGCGGTTACAATGAGCAGTTCTTC.

This sequence joins TRBV28 and TRBJ1-1; 7 bases map to TRBD1. The V gene's germline CDR1 is MDHEN and CDR2 SYDVKM. V lost 5 bases to trimming and J lost 2 bases; unmatched junction nucleotides: 14. The CDR3 runs 17 residues. CDR3 coding DNA: TGTGCCAGCAGTATAATCCGACAGGGCGGTTTCAACACTGAAGCTTTCTTT. It specifies CASSIIRQGGFNTEAFF.

This chain connects TRBV20-1 to TRBJ2-2; a possible D gene is TRBD1 (6 bases). Germline V CDR1 and CDR2: DFQATT, SNEGSKA (reference sequence). This CDR3 comprises 11 residues. V lost 6 bases to trimming and J lost 7 bases, with 9 bases between them. CDR3 bases: TGCAGTGCGCGGACAGACGGGGAGCTGTTTTTT. Translating gives CSARTDGELFF.

The rearrangement links TRBV3-1 (or the pseudogene TRBV3-2) to TRBJ2-1, with TRBD2 matching 7 bases. The CDR3 covers 13 residues. J gave up 14 bases and V 1 base, and 8 bases lay outside the gene matches. CDR1 and CDR2 from the germline V gene are LGHDT and YNNKEL (reference sequence). The CDR3 bases are TGTGCCAGCAGCCAAGGCGGGGAGGGCCGGGAGTTCTTC. As protein: CASSQGGEGREFF.

J is TRBJ2-7 and V is TRBV2; D gene ambiguous. The CDR3 loop spans 15 amino acids. V dropped 2 bases and J dropped 3 bases, with 14 bases sitting between them. Germline CDR1 and CDR2: SNHLY and FYNNEI. The CDR3 sequence is CASSERSNRLYEQYF. The CDR3 DNA is TGTGCCAGCAGTGAAAGGAGTAATCGCCTCTACGAGCAGTACTTC.

The V call is TRBV12-5, the J call TRBJ1-1, with D possibly TRBD1 on 5 matching bases. The CDR3 has 13 amino acids. Trimming took off 1 base at V and 7 bases at J, with 10 bases between the two ends. Germline lookup yields CDR1 LGHNT and CDR2 FRNRAP. The CDR3 bases are TGTGCTAGTGGTTTGGACGCTCAGGGTGAAGCTTTCTTT. Protein: CASGLDAQGEAFF.

The chain carries TRBV29-1 and TRBJ1-2, with 9 positions matching TRBD1. This CDR3 is built from 14 residues. Germline assignment: CDR1 SQVTM and CDR2 ANQGSEA. V trimming: 5 bases; J trimming: 6 bases; junction bases outside the gene matches: 10. The CDR3 DNA reads TGCAGCGTTACCGAATCCGGGACAGGGAATGGCTACACCTTC. Amino acids: CSVTESGTGNGYTF.

The chain carries TRBV4-1 and TRBJ2-7; D is perhaps TRBD2 (5 bases). The V and J ends lost 4 bases and 1 base respectively, with 17 bases between them. CDR3 length: 16 amino acids. The germline CDR1 and CDR2 sequences are MGHRA and YSYEKL. Here the CDR3 reads CASSPPPGTRSYEQYF. CDR3 nucleotide sequence: TGCGCCAGCAGCCCCCCCCCGGGAACTAGGTCCTACGAGCAGTACTTC.